This is a list of T cell receptor beta chains from one sample in a study of blood T cell repertoires in COVID-19. The repertoire was sequenced with immunoSEQ multiplex PCR; TCRdb's copy has only in-frame clones and lacks some. The repertoire holds around 230,000 clones, more than 85% seen once, with approximately 0.69% in the top ten. The sequencing input was peripheral blood. The receptors here all came from a man between 35 and 55 years old with acute or convalescent COVID-19. Both conserved end residues are part of each CDR3. The D gene is left open where the match is weak.

V gene: TRBV5-1
D gene: TRBD1
J gene: TRBJ1-1
CDR3 length: 14
CDR3 protein: CASSLDGQGPEAFF

V gene: TRBV7-2
D gene: NA
J gene: TRBJ2-7
CDR3 length: 14
CDR3 protein: CASSQGQGSHEQYF

V gene: TRBV7-9
D gene: TRBD1
J gene: TRBJ2-1
CDR3 length: 15
CDR3 protein: CASSTRTGGDNEQFF

V gene: TRBV4-1
D gene: NA
J gene: TRBJ1-2
CDR3 length: 15
CDR3 protein: CATQPNTGMNYGYTF

V gene: TRBV6-5
D gene: NA
J gene: TRBJ1-1
CDR3 length: 13
CDR3 protein: CASSIIPDTEAFF

V gene: TRBV19
D gene: TRBD2
J gene: TRBJ2-1
CDR3 length: 16
CDR3 protein: CASSIGSGSSYNEQFF

V gene: TRBV21-1
D gene: NA
J gene: TRBJ1-1
CDR3 length: 15
CDR3 protein: CASSGDPYRGSEAFF

V gene: TRBV28
D gene: NA
J gene: TRBJ2-5
CDR3 length: 14
CDR3 protein: CASSSTRTGETQYF

V gene: TRBV7-9
D gene: NA
J gene: TRBJ1-1
CDR3 length: 15
CDR3 protein: CASSLGFGTLLEAFF

V gene: TRBV30
D gene: TRBD1
J gene: TRBJ1-1
CDR3 length: 15
CDR3 protein: CAWSDGQGSGTEAFF

V gene: TRBV12-3/TRBV12-4
D gene: NA
J gene: TRBJ2-7
CDR3 length: 12
CDR3 protein: CASSLRSYEQYF

V gene: TRBV5-6
D gene: NA
J gene: TRBJ2-3
CDR3 length: 13
CDR3 protein: CASSPGTGDTQYF

V gene: TRBV29-1
D gene: NA
J gene: TRBJ1-2
CDR3 length: 11
CDR3 protein: CSAGGPYGYTF

V gene: TRBV5-1
D gene: TRBD1
J gene: TRBJ1-2
CDR3 length: 14
CDR3 protein: CASSLVGTGYGYTF

V gene: TRBV7-9
D gene: TRBD1
J gene: TRBJ2-1
CDR3 length: 14
CDR3 protein: CASSLLTGGNEQFF

V gene: TRBV5-1
D gene: TRBD1
J gene: TRBJ1-6
CDR3 length: 15
CDR3 protein: CATPLRTGDNSPLHF

V gene: TRBV6-6
D gene: NA
J gene: TRBJ1-2
CDR3 length: 15
CDR3 protein: CASSYGQRANYGYTF

V gene: TRBV20-1
D gene: TRBD1
J gene: TRBJ2-7
CDR3 length: 11
CDR3 protein: CSARVMDRKYF

V gene: TRBV4-1
D gene: NA
J gene: TRBJ2-3
CDR3 length: 16
CDR3 protein: CASSLAGTPFTDTQYF

V gene: TRBV3-1/TRBV3-2
D gene: TRBD2
J gene: TRBJ2-1
CDR3 length: 15
CDR3 protein: CASSHLFSGKYEQFF

V gene: TRBV11-2
D gene: NA
J gene: TRBJ1-1
CDR3 length: 14
CDR3 protein: CASSKGLLNTEAFF

V gene: TRBV21-1
D gene: NA
J gene: TRBJ2-7
CDR3 length: 14
CDR3 protein: CASSKEGREDEQYF

V gene: TRBV19
D gene: NA
J gene: TRBJ1-1
CDR3 length: 15
CDR3 protein: CASSKRTRRDTEAFF

V gene: TRBV11-2
D gene: NA
J gene: TRBJ2-7
CDR3 length: 13
CDR3 protein: CASSLVSRHEQYF

V gene: TRBV21-1
D gene: NA
J gene: TRBJ2-7
CDR3 length: 13
CDR3 protein: CASERISSYEQYF

V gene: TRBV10-3
D gene: NA
J gene: TRBJ2-1
CDR3 length: 12
CDR3 protein: CAAMTGGNEQFF

V gene: TRBV19
D gene: NA
J gene: TRBJ2-1
CDR3 length: 16
CDR3 protein: CASMGRTFSSYNEQFF

V gene: TRBV27
D gene: NA
J gene: TRBJ1-6
CDR3 length: 18
CDR3 protein: CASRDKGGLSSYNSPLHF

V gene: TRBV27
D gene: NA
J gene: TRBJ1-2
CDR3 length: 16
CDR3 protein: CASSPWDAGLSYGYTF

V gene: TRBV3-1/TRBV3-2
D gene: TRBD2
J gene: TRBJ2-1
CDR3 length: 12
CDR3 protein: CASSHSGGAQFF

V gene: TRBV6-5
D gene: TRBD2
J gene: TRBJ2-5
CDR3 length: 15
CDR3 protein: CASSPLAGGGETQYF

V gene: TRBV13
D gene: TRBD1
J gene: TRBJ1-3
CDR3 length: 15
CDR3 protein: CASSLDGQGGNTIYF

V gene: TRBV27
D gene: TRBD2
J gene: TRBJ2-7
CDR3 length: 15
CDR3 protein: CASSLAGASQYEQYF

V gene: TRBV6-2/TRBV6-3
D gene: TRBD2
J gene: TRBJ2-7
CDR3 length: 14
CDR3 protein: CASRPSGRGNEQYF

V gene: TRBV15
D gene: NA
J gene: TRBJ2-1
CDR3 length: 16
CDR3 protein: CATSRERGQIYNEQFF

V gene: TRBV7-2
D gene: TRBD2
J gene: TRBJ2-3
CDR3 length: 16
CDR3 protein: CASSPQGAGVTDTQYF

V gene: TRBV5-1
D gene: NA
J gene: TRBJ1-2
CDR3 length: 13
CDR3 protein: CASSLGENYGYTF

V gene: TRBV27
D gene: NA
J gene: TRBJ1-5
CDR3 length: 14
CDR3 protein: CASSLREGNQPQHF

V gene: TRBV5-1
D gene: NA
J gene: TRBJ1-2
CDR3 length: 15
CDR3 protein: CASSLVSPGDHGYTF

V gene: TRBV4-2
D gene: NA
J gene: TRBJ1-1
CDR3 length: 14
CDR3 protein: CASSQDRWNTEAFF

V gene: TRBV2
D gene: NA
J gene: TRBJ2-5
CDR3 length: 16
CDR3 protein: CASSPNQGGVQETQYF

V gene: TRBV28
D gene: NA
J gene: TRBJ2-7
CDR3 length: 15
CDR3 protein: CASSPFRFGVNEQYF

V gene: TRBV10-3
D gene: TRBD2
J gene: TRBJ2-4
CDR3 length: 13
CDR3 protein: CAIRRENRNIQYF

V gene: TRBV19
D gene: NA
J gene: TRBJ2-4
CDR3 length: 16
CDR3 protein: CASSIEPLAAKNIQYF

V gene: TRBV4-3
D gene: NA
J gene: TRBJ2-1
CDR3 length: 13
CDR3 protein: CASSQDGYNEQFF

V gene: TRBV27
D gene: TRBD1
J gene: TRBJ2-7
CDR3 length: 14
CDR3 protein: CASGPWTGVYEQYF

V gene: TRBV5-1
D gene: NA
J gene: TRBJ2-3
CDR3 length: 14
CDR3 protein: CASSLGDASDTQYF

V gene: TRBV30
D gene: TRBD1
J gene: TRBJ1-4
CDR3 length: 15
CDR3 protein: CAWSAGTGNREKLFF

V gene: TRBV6-5
D gene: NA
J gene: TRBJ2-3
CDR3 length: 14
CDR3 protein: CAAIEGPLGDTQYF

V gene: TRBV19
D gene: NA
J gene: TRBJ1-1
CDR3 length: 15
CDR3 protein: CASSIGSSVNTEAFF

V gene: TRBV9
D gene: TRBD2
J gene: TRBJ2-3
CDR3 length: 19
CDR3 protein: CASSTNNPGLAGNTDTQYF

V gene: TRBV27
D gene: TRBD2
J gene: TRBJ2-1
CDR3 length: 15
CDR3 protein: CASSPGLAVVNEQFF

V gene: TRBV3-1/TRBV3-2
D gene: NA
J gene: TRBJ2-2
CDR3 length: 15
CDR3 protein: CASSQARGSTGELFF